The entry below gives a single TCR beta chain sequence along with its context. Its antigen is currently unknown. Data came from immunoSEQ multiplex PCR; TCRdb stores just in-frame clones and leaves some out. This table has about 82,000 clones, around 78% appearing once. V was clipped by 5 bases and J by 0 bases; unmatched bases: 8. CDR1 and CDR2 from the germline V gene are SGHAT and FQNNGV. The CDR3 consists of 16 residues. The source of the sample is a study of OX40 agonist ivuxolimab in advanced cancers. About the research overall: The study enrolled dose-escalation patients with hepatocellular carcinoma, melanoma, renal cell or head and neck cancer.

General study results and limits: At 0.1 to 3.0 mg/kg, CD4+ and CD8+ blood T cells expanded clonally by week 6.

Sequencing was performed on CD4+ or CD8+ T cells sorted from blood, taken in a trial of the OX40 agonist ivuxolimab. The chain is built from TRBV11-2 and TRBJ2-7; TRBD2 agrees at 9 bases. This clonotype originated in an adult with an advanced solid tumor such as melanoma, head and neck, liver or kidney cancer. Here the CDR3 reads CASSAPGSGGSYEQYF. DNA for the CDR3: TGTGCCAGCAGCGCCCCGGGTAGCGGGGGCTCCTACGAGCAGTACTTC.